This TCR beta chain was sequenced in a study of PD-L1 blockade in urothelial cancer. Pretreatment sampling and on-treatment sampling together yielded between 1 and 8 samples for each patient. Per the germline V gene, CDR1 is SGHTA and CDR2 is FQGNSA. This CDR3 has 12 residues. Trimming shortened V by 5 bases and J by 4 bases, and 8 bases separated the two germline ends. Assay used: immunoSEQ multiplex PCR; TCRdb lists only in-frame clones, some missing. This repertoire shows some 53,000 clones, roughly 80% found once; its top ten account for approximately 4%. The sequence derives from a man between 65 and 85 years old with urothelial cancer. J is TRBJ2-5 and V is TRBV7-2, with D possibly TRBD2 on 5 matching bases. The sample consisted of PBMCs, taken around atezolizumab (anti-PD-L1) treatment. The CDR3 sequence: CASSRRGETQYF. CDR3 sequence (DNA): TGTGCCAGCAGCCGCCGGGGAGAGACCCAGTACTTC.